A single sample gave rise to the 7 T cell receptor beta chains below, sequenced in a study of T-cell memory formation after mild COVID-19. TCRdb re-called the 5' RACE reads with MiXCR, one entry per CDR3 protein. The top ten hold around a fifth of the sample, which has about 350,000 distinct CDR3 sequences, approximately 13% seen once. The sample comprised PBMCs or a T cell subset sorted from them (not recorded which). The receptors originated from a man younger than 30 who had mild COVID-19 (a few samples of this study predate the infection). Cell type and time point are not known.

This clonotype was seen more than once but under ten times. The chain couples TRBV7-2 to TRBJ2-2; TRBD2 is a possible D gene (5 bases). This CDR3 region has 15 residues. Trimming stripped 3 bases from V and 6 bases from J, with 14 bases between. Germline values: CDR1 SGHTA, CDR2 FQGNSA. The DNA of the CDR3 is TGTGCCAGCAGCTTCACCGGGGAAAGGGCCGGGGAGCTGTTTTTT. It translates to CASSFTGERAGELFF.

This sequence joins TRBV5-1 and TRBJ1-2; 8 bases agree with TRBD1. Germline lookup yields CDR1 SGHRS and CDR2 YFSETQ. Losses at the gene ends were 1 base for V and 0 bases for J; bases not matched to a gene: 2. This CDR3 contains 15 residues. This CDR3 is CASSLWTGPNYGYTF. The CDR3 DNA reads as TGCGCCAGCAGCTTGTGGACAGGGCCTAACTATGGCTACACCTTC.

This chain connects TRBV11-2 to TRBJ2-3, with 7 bases identical to TRBD2. The CDR3 consists of 15 residues. Germline V CDR1 and CDR2: SGHAT, FQNNGV. Unmatched junction bases numbered 5, after V lost 3 bases and J lost 2 bases. CDR3 loop: CASSFAGGTTDTQYF. In DNA form, the CDR3 reads TGTGCCAGCAGCTTTGCCGGGGGGACCACAGATACGCAGTATTTT.

Concerning this clonotype itself: A read error may account for a junction end that differs from germline. This chain connects TRBV11-2 to TRBJ1-3; D remains unclear. Germline values: CDR1 SGHAT, CDR2 FQNNGV. CDR3 length: 15 amino acids. CDR3 residues: CASSLEPSTGNTIYF. DNA for the CDR3: TGTGCCAGCAGCCTAGAGCCATCGACAGGAAACACCATATATTTT. Together with reference TRBV11-2 and TRBJ1-3, the CDR3 gives the full variable domain: EAGVAQSPRYKIIEKRQSVAFWCNPISGHATLYWYQQILGQGPKLLIQFQNNGVVDDSQLPKDRFSAERLKGVDSTLKIQPAKLEDSAVYLCASSLEPSTGNTIYFGEGSWLTVV.

V and J are TRBV6-2 or TRBV6-3 and TRBJ2-5; D is possibly TRBD2 (6 bases). Trimming shortened V by 4 bases and J by 5 bases, and 14 bases separated the two germline ends. The CDR3 runs to 14 residues. Germline CDR1 MNHEY, CDR2 SVGEGT. The CDR3 DNA reads TGTGCCAGCAGTTTTCGTCGCAGCGGGGAGACCCAGTACTTC. As protein: CASSFRRSGETQYF.

This clonotype was counted many times. The chain has TRBV6-5 and TRBJ1-5; maybe TRBD1 (5 bases). The germline CDR1 and CDR2 sequences are MNHEY and SVGAGI. This CDR3 comprises 12 residues. The germline V and J ends were trimmed by 6 bases and 7 bases, with 10 bases remaining between them. The CDR3 nucleotides read TGTGCCAGCAGCCAGGGTAGGCAGCCCCAGCATTTT. Encoded protein: CASSQGRQPQHF.

This clonotype was observed a few times. J is TRBJ2-5 and V is TRBV29-1; the D is unclear. The V and J ends lost 4 bases and 5 bases respectively, with 14 bases between them. This CDR3 spans 13 amino acids. Germline V gene lookup returns CDR1 SQVTM and CDR2 ANQGSEA. The CDR3 sequence: CSVAPSARETQYF. The CDR3 DNA is TGCAGCGTTGCCCCCTCTGCGAGGGAGACCCAGTACTTC.